The clone carrying this T cell receptor beta chain was picked up a small number of times. Generated by immunoSEQ multiplex PCR, the TCRdb table keeps only in-frame clones and is missing some. The sample has tens of thousands of clones, roughly 88% seen once; the top ten hold approximately 0.74%. The data originate from a study of T cell changes during pregnancy in multiple sclerosis. Germline CDR1 reads LNHDA; CDR2 reads SQIVND (reference sequence). J gave up 3 bases and V 3 bases, and 2 bases lay outside the gene matches. The CDR3 consists of 15 residues. This receptor was obtained from a female donor in good health, enrolled as a control in a pregnancy study. The material sequenced was CD4+ T cells from peripheral blood mononuclear cells, taken in the first trimester of pregnancy. V is TRBV19 and J is TRBJ2-4; 10 positions match TRBD2. CDR3 in amino acids: CASSIQRGGKNIQYF. The CDR3 DNA reads TGTGCCAGTAGTATCCAGCGGGGGGGCAAAAACATTCAGTACTTC.